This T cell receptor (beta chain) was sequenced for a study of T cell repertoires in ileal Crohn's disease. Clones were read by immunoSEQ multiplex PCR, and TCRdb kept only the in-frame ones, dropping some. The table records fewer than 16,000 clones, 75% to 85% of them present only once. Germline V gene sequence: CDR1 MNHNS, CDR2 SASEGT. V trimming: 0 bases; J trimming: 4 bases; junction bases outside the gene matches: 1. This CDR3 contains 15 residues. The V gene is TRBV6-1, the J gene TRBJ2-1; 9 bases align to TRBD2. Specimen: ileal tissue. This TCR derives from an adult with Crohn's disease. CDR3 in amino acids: CASSEAREGYNEQFF. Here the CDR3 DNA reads TGTGCCAGCAGTGAAGCGCGGGAGGGTTACAATGAGCAGTTCTTC.